The sequence of this TCR beta chain was determined in a study of T-cell memory formation after mild COVID-19 (dated by TCRdb to the early 2020s). For the wider study: TCR sequence clusters from the two donors were largely donor specific. Two young, previously healthy adult volunteers made up the cohort, one male and one female. In two donors, T-cell clones that expanded and contracted after mild COVID-19 were followed by sequencing TCRalpha and TCRbeta repertoires longitudinally. Study-level results and caveats: Some responding clones were detected in pre-infection memory, which suggested that pre-existing cross-reactive memory T cells had joined the SARS-CoV-2 response. Contracting CD4+ clones were found mainly in CM and EM memory subsets, while CD8+ clones were enriched in EMRA. SARS-CoV-2 specificity of the second-wave clones peaking on day 37 was not confirmed. From day 15 to 85, contracting clones showed balanced CD4/CD8 phenotypes, whereas a second wave of clones that expanded from day 15 to 37 leaned towards CD4+. Only a couple of mild cases were covered in the study, and larger cohorts including severe cases with pre-infection samples were considered necessary.

The table lists this clonotype with a few counts. The antigen it recognizes is unknown. The record has no base qualities; no much larger clone is one base away. Ficoll-Paque density gradient centrifugation was used to isolate PBMCs. Instrument used: Illumina NovaSeq 6000. cDNA libraries for TCRalpha and TCRbeta were prepared by 5'RACE using constant-segment primers, with sample barcodes and unique molecular identifiers added. Trizol reagent was used to extract RNA from every sample. The libraries were amplified in two PCR steps, and the second step added a second sample barcode and Illumina TruSeq adapters. The libraries were sequenced on an Illumina NovaSeq using 2 x 150 bp paired-end reads. The original pipeline was this. Demultiplexing of reads and collapsing into UMI-guided consensus sequences were performed with migec v1.2.7. Using mixcr v2.1.11, the UMI consensuses were aligned to TRA and TRB V and J templates and assembled into clonotypes. Clonotypes were classified as expanded or contracted when called significant by both edgeR and NoisET, with noise models trained on biological replicates. For edgeR calls, a false discovery rate-adjusted p below 0.01 and a log2 fold-change threshold of 1 were applied. PCA with hierarchical clustering of max-normalized trajectories of the 1000 most abundant clonotypes was used as exploratory dynamics analysis. The CD4 or CD8 phenotype of responding clones was assigned using the separately sequenced CD4+ and CD8+ repertoires. TCRdb applied fastp at Q25 and MiXCR to the public reads, then kept only in-frame beta chains. Rows with one shared CDR3 protein collapse into an entry with the most common genes and DNA. These V and J calls derive from TCRdb rather than the authors' analysis. This sample has 550,000 to 700,000 distinct CDR3 sequences in its table, and around 16% of those were observed once. Around 7.8% of the sample is held by the ten biggest clonotypes.

Input material: PBMCs or a T cell subset sorted from them (not recorded which). This clonotype was sampled from an adult woman who had mild COVID-19 (a few samples of this study predate the infection). The sample titles of this study are shuffled in the database, so cell type and time point are left out; the donor was told from shared clones.

The CDR3 reads CAWSVGGVGETQYF. The DNA reads TGTGCCTGGAGTGTTGGCGGGGTGGGAGAGACCCAGTACTTC. The chain is assembled from TRBV30 and TRBJ2-5; TRBD2 could be the D gene, as 6 bases match. The germline V gene (reference sequence) specifies GTSNPN as CDR1 and SVGIG as CDR2. The junction carries 12 bases between V and J, which are trimmed by 0 bases and 4 bases respectively. Reading from cysteine to phenylalanine, the CDR3 counts 14 amino acids. The only DNA kept is the CDR3, 42 bases in frame from the first base.